The T cell receptor (beta chain) described here comes from a study of early T cells in non-severe SARS-CoV-2 infection. In TCRdb, the 5' RACE reads were re-called with MiXCR into one record per CDR3 protein. The sample holds roughly 51,000 distinct CDR3 sequences, approximately 9.8% seen once. V was clipped by 0 bases and J by 7 bases, with 10 bases between them. This CDR3 is 14 amino acids long. Germline values: CDR1 SGHRS, CDR2 YFSETQ. This clonotype has more than one count but fewer than ten. The chain uses TRBV5-1 and TRBJ1-4; weak D call: TRBD1 (6 bases). Sequenced input: whole blood. The receptor comes from an adult who was a healthcare worker with PCR-confirmed SARS-CoV-2 infection or an uninfected control (not recorded which). The CDR3 loop reads CASSLGRGTEKLFF. The CDR3 DNA reads TGCGCCAGCAGCTTGGGCAGGGGTACTGAAAAACTGTTTTTT.